Included here is one TCR beta chain sequence, with context. Its antigen remains unidentified. Per-nucleotide qualities are absent, and no much larger clonotype sits a single base away. This entry belongs to a study of technical replicates of blood from a few donors (dated by TCRdb to 2015 to 2018). To prepare the library, the immunoSEQ multiplex PCR assay was applied. TCRdb retrieved this table from immuneACCESS and kept in-frame rearrangements only. Not all clones are present; in checked studies, unresolved V genes account for under half, and no reason is known for the remainder. This sample is represented by 55,000 to 75,000 clones; over 80% of them were singletons. The ten largest account for 0.35% to 0.45% of the sample. This TCR was sampled from a human donor in good health. Source material: T cells isolated from PBMCs.

The DNA sequence is as follows: TGTGCCAGCAGGAGAGGGGGGGGAGAGACCCAGTACTTC. Its amino acids are CASRRGGGETQYF. The V gene is TRBV7-8 and the J gene is TRBJ2-5; a weak D assignment points to TRBD2 (7 bases agree). Per the germline V gene, SGHVS is the CDR1 and FQNEAQ is the CDR2. From its cysteine to its phenylalanine, the CDR3 spans 13 amino acids. Of all the DNA, just the CDR3 is kept, 39 bases in frame from base 1. The V and J ends are trimmed by 6 bases and 4 bases, leaving 12 bases between them. Where the CDR3 stops, the reference TRBV7-8 and TRBJ2-5 genes take over; the full variable domain is GAGVSQSPRYKVAKRGQDVALRCDPISGHVSLFWYQQALGQGPEFLTYFQNEAQLDKSGLPSDRFFAERPEGSVSTLKIQRTQQEDSAVYLCASRRGGGETQYFGPGTRLLVL.